Below are 17 T cell receptor beta chains sequenced from a single sample in a study of graft-versus-host responses after intestinal transplantation. For these TCRs, the target antigens are not known. Sequenced by immunoSEQ multiplex PCR; TCRdb stores in-frame clones only, minus some. This table has 90,000 to 130,000 clones, 93% appearing once. Specimen: unstimulated CD8+ T cells sorted from spleen or lymph node cells, collected before transplant. Receptors originate from a human donor who was the organ donor for an intestinal transplant.

The gene calls are TRBV18 and TRBJ1-1; D not resolved. The CDR3 totals 16 residues. Per germline, CDR1 KGHSH and CDR2 LQKENI. V lost 2 bases to trimming and J lost 2 bases, with 15 bases between them. The CDR3 region has the DNA TGTGCCAGCTCACCAGCCGACGGAGAGCCTAACACTGAAGCTTTCTTT. Protein product: CASSPADGEPNTEAFF.

The chain uses TRBV4-1 and TRBJ2-7, with D hard to call. The germline CDR1 and CDR2 sequences are MGHRA and YSYEKL. This CDR3 has 14 residues. Trimming took off 0 bases at V and 3 bases at J, with 9 bases between the two ends. The CDR3 region has the DNA TGCGCCAGCAGCCAAGAAATCGGAAGCTACGAGCAGTACTTC. It encodes CASSQEIGSYEQYF.

The chain links TRBV11-2 to TRBJ1-4; D gene uncertain. V was clipped by 5 bases and J by 8 bases, with 21 bases between them. Germline V CDR1 and CDR2: SGHAT, FQNNGV. The CDR3 consists of 16 residues. The CDR3 reads CASSPYGPFEDEKLFF. DNA of the CDR3: TGTGCCAGCAGCCCGTATGGGCCTTTCGAGGACGAAAAACTGTTTTTT.

The rearrangement links TRBV13 to TRBJ2-3; 8 nucleotides line up with TRBD1. Trimming removed 3 bases from V and 2 bases from J; junction bases left unmatched: 7. CDR1 is PRHDT, CDR2 FYEKMQ, per germline (reference sequence). CDR3 length equals 16 residues. The CDR3 spells CASSFGQGPSTDTQYF. The CDR3 coding sequence is TGTGCCAGCAGCTTTGGACAGGGACCTTCCACAGATACGCAGTATTTT.

The gene calls are TRBV21-1 and TRBJ1-2; the table calls TRBD1, which could not be checked here. TRBV21-1 is classified as a pseudogene. The CDR3 has 16 amino acids. CDR3 protein: CASSKGQEWTVYGYTF. DNA for the CDR3: TGTGCCAGCAGCAAAGGACAGGAGTGGACTGTCTATGGCTACACCTTC.

The chain's CDR3 is CASSLHAGHVGGCTEAFF. DNA for the CDR3: TGTGCCAGCAGTTTACACGCGGGGCACGTAGGGGGGTGCACTGAAGCTTTCTTT. The rearrangement uses TRBV28 and TRBJ1-1, with a weak D call TRBD1 (6 bases). V lost 2 bases and J 4 bases, leaving 23 bases between the germline ends. The length of the CDR3 is 18 residues. Looked up from germline, CDR1 is MDHEN and CDR2 is SYDVKM.

The chain is built from TRBV27 and TRBJ2-5; TRBD1 aligns across 9 bases. Germline V CDR1 and CDR2: MNHEY, SMNVEV (reference sequence). The CDR3 contains 14 residues. V shed 5 bases and J 6 bases; nucleotides not matched to a gene: 7. CDR3 in amino acids: CASSLGQGRQTQYF. The CDR3 nucleotides read TGTGCCAGCAGTCTAGGACAGGGGAGGCAGACCCAGTACTTC.

This rearrangement joins TRBV6-6 to TRBJ2-7; 9 nucleotides align to TRBD1. The CDR3 runs to 15 residues. Germline loops: CDR1 MNHNY, CDR2 SVGAGI (reference sequence). V lost 2 bases, J lost 8 bases, and 10 bases stayed unmatched. DNA for the CDR3: TGTGCCAGCAGTTACAGGTTCGGGACAGGGATCCAGCAGTACTTC. Translated, it gives CASSYRFGTGIQQYF.

This clone turned up a few times. This chain joins TRBV28 and TRBJ1-3; possible D gene TRBD1, 6 bases. The CDR3 spans 14 residues. V gave up 3 bases and J gave up 4 bases, with 10 bases separating them. CDR1 is MDHEN and CDR2 is SYDVKM in the germline V gene. Written as DNA, the CDR3 is TGTGCCAGCAGTTTTCGGGGGCGCGGAAACACCATATATTTT. It yields the protein CASSFRGRGNTIYF.

The chain has TRBV4-3 and TRBJ2-7; 8 bases align to TRBD1. J gave up 7 bases and V 1 base, and 3 bases lay outside the gene matches. CDR1 is LGHNA and CDR2 is YSLEER in the germline V gene. The CDR3 consists of 13 residues. CDR3 nucleotides: TGCGCCAGCAGCCAAGGACAGGGGCAAGAGCAGTACTTC. It specifies CASSQGQGQEQYF.

The chain recombines TRBV23-1 with TRBJ2-2; no definite D call. TRBV23-1 is labeled an ORF, and its function is uncertain. Trimming removed 2 bases at V and 7 bases at J, with 2 bases between. This CDR3 contains 11 residues. DNA of the CDR3: TGCGCCAGCAGTCAAAACGGGGAGCTGTTTTTT. Translated, it gives CASSQNGELFF.

The chain is built from TRBV7-3 and TRBJ2-7, with D perhaps matching TRBD1 (5 bases). With 5 bases removed from V and 3 bases from J, the gap between germline ends came to 11 bases. Per the germline V gene, CDR1 is SGHTA and CDR2 is FQGTGA. The CDR3 is 13 amino acids. The CDR3 here is CASSPRQFYEQYF. CDR3 nucleotides: TGTGCCAGCAGCCCCAGACAGTTCTACGAGCAGTACTTC.

In this sample, this clone turned up once. This sequence joins TRBV13 and TRBJ2-7; 11 bases match TRBD1. Trimming cost V 1 base and J 2 bases; bases outside gene matches: 1. This CDR3 comprises 15 residues. Germline values: CDR1 PRHDT, CDR2 FYEKMQ (reference sequence). The CDR3 sequence: CASSLAGQGAYEQYF. CDR3 coding DNA: TGTGCCAGCAGCTTAGCGGGACAGGGGGCCTACGAGCAGTACTTC. Full variable domain (rest looked up from reference TRBV13 and TRBJ2-7): AAGVIQSPRHLIKEKRETATLKCYPIPRHDTVYWYQQGPGQDPQFLISFYEKMQSDKGSIPDRFSAQQFSDYHSELNMSSLELGDSALYFCASSLAGQGAYEQYFGPGTRLTVT.

V usage is TRBV6-1 and J usage is TRBJ1-5, with 9 bases identical to TRBD1. With 4 bases clipped from V and 14 bases from J, the junction kept 15 bases outside the gene matches. Germline V gene data show CDR1 as MNHNS and CDR2 as SASEGT. The CDR3 covers 15 residues. CDR3 in amino acids: CASSARTGAPLGKHF. Written as DNA, the CDR3 is TGTGCCAGCAGTGCCAGGACAGGGGCCCCCCTAGGGAAGCATTTT.

A word on this clone: Other DNA sequences within the sample encode an identical CDR3. This sequence joins TRBV6-1 and TRBJ1-5; D gene unclear. Germline V gives CDR1 MNHNS, CDR2 SASEGT. The CDR3 runs 15 residues. V shed 1 base and J shed 0 bases, with 7 bases lying between them. The CDR3 sequence is CASSEGPYSNQPQHF. CDR3 sequence (DNA): TGTGCCAGCAGTGAAGGCCCGTATAGCAATCAGCCCCAGCATTTT.

V is TRBV2 and J is TRBJ2-3; 9 bases are shared with TRBD2. The CDR3 consists of 16 residues. V lost 1 base and J lost 2; bases outside the gene matches: 4. Germline loops: CDR1 SNHLY, CDR2 FYNNEI. CDR3 bases: TGTGCCAGCAGTGAAGGACTAGCGGCCACCACAGATACGCAGTATTTT. It is translated as CASSEGLAATTDTQYF.

The V gene is TRBV7-9, the J gene TRBJ2-7; D remains unclear. The CDR3 is made up of 11 amino acids. CDR1 is SEHNR and CDR2 is FQNEAQ in the germline V gene (reference sequence). Between the trimmed V and J ends, which lost 2 bases and 1 base, there was a span of 0 bases. This chain's CDR3 is CASSLSYEQYF. The CDR3 DNA sequence: TGTGCCAGCAGCTTATCCTACGAGCAGTACTTC.